This paragraph reports one TCR beta chain. The antigen is not known. This record belongs to a study of cytomegalovirus exposure and HLA in healthy donors. Study results and caveats: In an earlier analysis, most TCR beta V segments were productive about 87% or about 30% of the time. Trimming of TCR beta V- and J-genes showed a link, identified in a later analysis, to a missense DCLRE1C variant.

Everyone who donated was a healthy bone marrow donor. It was with 60 Vbeta and 13 Jbeta primers that the PCR ran. As originally analysed: Later, an analysis found around 80 million unique TCR beta chains, and 10 million to 11 million of these were shared. Assay used: immunoSEQ multiplex PCR; TCRdb lists only in-frame clones, some missing. Clone size and the V and J calls come from that table; the DNA yielded D and trimming. The data show roughly 140,000 clones, approximately 78% seen once. Looked up from germline, CDR1 is LNHDA and CDR2 is SQIVND (reference sequence). This CDR3 is 11 amino acids long. V was cut by 8 bases and J by 11 bases, with 15 bases left in between.

The sequencing input was PBMCs. The chain is built from TRBV19 and TRBJ1-1; D is unclear. The receptor comes from a woman aged 18-30 years in good health and CMV-seropositive. This CDR3 reads CASLRGNLAFF. The CDR3 DNA reads TGTGCCAGTCTGCGGGGAAATTTGGCTTTCTTT.